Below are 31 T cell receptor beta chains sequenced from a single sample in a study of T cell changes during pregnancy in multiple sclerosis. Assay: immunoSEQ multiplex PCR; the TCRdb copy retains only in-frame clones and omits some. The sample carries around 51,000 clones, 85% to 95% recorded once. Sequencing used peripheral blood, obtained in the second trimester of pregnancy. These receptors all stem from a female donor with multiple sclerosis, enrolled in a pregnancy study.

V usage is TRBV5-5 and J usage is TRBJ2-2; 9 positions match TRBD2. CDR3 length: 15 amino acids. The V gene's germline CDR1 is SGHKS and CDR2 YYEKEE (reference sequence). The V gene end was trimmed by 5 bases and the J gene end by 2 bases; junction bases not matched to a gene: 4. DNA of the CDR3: TGTGCCAGCAGGGTAGCGGGAGCAAACACCGGGGAGCTGTTTTTT. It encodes CASRVAGANTGELFF.

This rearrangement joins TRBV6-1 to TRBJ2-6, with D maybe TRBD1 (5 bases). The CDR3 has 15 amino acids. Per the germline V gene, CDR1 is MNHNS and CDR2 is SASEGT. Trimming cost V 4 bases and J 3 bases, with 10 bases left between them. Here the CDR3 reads CASSGQGHGANVLTF. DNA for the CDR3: TGTGCCAGCAGTGGCCAGGGTCATGGGGCCAACGTCCTGACTTTC.

DNA of the CDR3: TGTGCCAGCACAGGGAGCAGGGGAACTAACTATGGCTACACCTTC. Translated: CASTGSRGTNYGYTF. The chain has TRBV6-5 and TRBJ1-2, with D maybe TRBD1 (6 bases). The length of the CDR3 is 15 residues. Per germline, CDR1 MNHEY and CDR2 SVGAGI. With 7 bases removed from V and 0 bases from J, the gap between germline ends came to 15 bases.

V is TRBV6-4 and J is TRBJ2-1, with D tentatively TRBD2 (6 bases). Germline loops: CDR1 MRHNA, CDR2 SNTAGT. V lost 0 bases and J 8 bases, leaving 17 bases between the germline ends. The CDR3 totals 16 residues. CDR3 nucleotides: TGTGCCAGCAGTGACTCGTCTAGCGTTCTTATCGATGAGCAGTTCTTC. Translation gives CASSDSSSVLIDEQFF.

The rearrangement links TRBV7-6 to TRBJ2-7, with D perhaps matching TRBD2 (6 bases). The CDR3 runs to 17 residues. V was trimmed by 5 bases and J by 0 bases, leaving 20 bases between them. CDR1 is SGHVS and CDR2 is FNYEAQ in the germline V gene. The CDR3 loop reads CASSKKFGTLGSYEQYF. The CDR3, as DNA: TGTGCCAGCAGCAAGAAGTTCGGGACTCTAGGCTCCTACGAGCAGTACTTC.

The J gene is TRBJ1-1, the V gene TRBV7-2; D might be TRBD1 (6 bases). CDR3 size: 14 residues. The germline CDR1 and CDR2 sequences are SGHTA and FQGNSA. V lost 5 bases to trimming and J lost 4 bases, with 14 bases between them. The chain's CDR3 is CASSTGIEGTEAFF. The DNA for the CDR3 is TGTGCCAGCAGCACAGGGATAGAGGGCACTGAAGCTTTCTTT.

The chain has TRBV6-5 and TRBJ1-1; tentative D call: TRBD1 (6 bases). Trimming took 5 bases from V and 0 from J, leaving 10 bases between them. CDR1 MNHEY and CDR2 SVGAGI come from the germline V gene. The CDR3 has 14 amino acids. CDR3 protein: CASSRDTLNTEAFF. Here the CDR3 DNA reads TGTGCCAGCAGTCGGGACACCTTGAACACTGAAGCTTTCTTT.

Written as DNA, the CDR3 is TGTGCCAGCGGGACAGACATAGGGACCGTGGGTAAAGCTTTCTTT. Translation gives CASGTDIGTVGKAFF. This sequence joins TRBV9 and TRBJ1-1; 7 nucleotides align to TRBD1. Germline-derived CDR1 and CDR2 are SGDLS and YYNGEE. The CDR3 covers 15 residues. V lost 7 bases, J lost 9 bases, and 18 bases stayed unmatched.

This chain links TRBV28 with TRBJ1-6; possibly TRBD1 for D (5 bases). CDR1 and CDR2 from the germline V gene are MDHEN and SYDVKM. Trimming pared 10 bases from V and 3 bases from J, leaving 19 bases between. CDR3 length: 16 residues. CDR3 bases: TGTGCCACCATACCCCGTGGACACAACTATAATTCACCCCTCCACTTT. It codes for CATIPRGHNYNSPLHF.

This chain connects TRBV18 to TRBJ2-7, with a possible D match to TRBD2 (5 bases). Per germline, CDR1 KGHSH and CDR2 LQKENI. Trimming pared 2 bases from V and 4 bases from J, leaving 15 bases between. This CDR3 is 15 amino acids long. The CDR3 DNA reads TGTGCCAGCTCACCAGGAGGACCGTTTGATTACGAGCAGTACTTC. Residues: CASSPGGPFDYEQYF. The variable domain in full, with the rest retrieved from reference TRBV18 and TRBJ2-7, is NAGVMQNPRHLVRRRGQEARLRCSPMKGHSHVYWYRQLPEEGLKFMVYLQKENIIDESGMPKERFSAEFPKEGPSILRIQQVVRGDSAAYFCASSPGGPFDYEQYFGPGTRLTVT.

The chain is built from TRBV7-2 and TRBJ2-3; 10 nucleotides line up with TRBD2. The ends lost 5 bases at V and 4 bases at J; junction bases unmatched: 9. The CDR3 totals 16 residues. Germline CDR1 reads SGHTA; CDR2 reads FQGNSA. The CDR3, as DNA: TGTGCCAGCAGCCCCCCGGGACTAGCGTCCGCAGATACGCAGTATTTT. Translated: CASSPPGLASADTQYF.

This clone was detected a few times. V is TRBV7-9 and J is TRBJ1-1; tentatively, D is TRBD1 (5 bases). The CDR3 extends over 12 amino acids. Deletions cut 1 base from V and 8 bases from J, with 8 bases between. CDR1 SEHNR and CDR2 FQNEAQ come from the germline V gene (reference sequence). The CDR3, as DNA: TGTGCCAGCAGCTTAGGGCGACAGGAAGCTTTCTTT. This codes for CASSLGRQEAFF.

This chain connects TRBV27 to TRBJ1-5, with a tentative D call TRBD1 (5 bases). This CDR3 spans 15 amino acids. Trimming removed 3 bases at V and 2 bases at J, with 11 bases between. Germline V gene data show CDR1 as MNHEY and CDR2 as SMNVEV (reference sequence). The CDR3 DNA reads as TGTGCCAGCAGTTTTCAGGGTTTGGGCAATCAGCCCCAGCATTTT. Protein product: CASSFQGLGNQPQHF.

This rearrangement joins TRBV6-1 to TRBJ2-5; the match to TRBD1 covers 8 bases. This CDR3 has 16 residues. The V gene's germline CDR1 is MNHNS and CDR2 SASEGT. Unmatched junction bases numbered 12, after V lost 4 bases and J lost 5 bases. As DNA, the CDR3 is TGTGCCAGCAGTGGCATACAGGGGGAAGTTCGCGAGACCCAGTACTTC. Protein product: CASSGIQGEVRETQYF.

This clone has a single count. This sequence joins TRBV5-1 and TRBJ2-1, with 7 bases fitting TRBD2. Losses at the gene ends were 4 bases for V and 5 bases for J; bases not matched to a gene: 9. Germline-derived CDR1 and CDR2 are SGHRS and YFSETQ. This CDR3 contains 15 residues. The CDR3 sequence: CASSPGLYSHNEQFF. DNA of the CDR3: TGCGCCAGCAGCCCGGGACTATACAGTCACAATGAGCAGTTCTTC.

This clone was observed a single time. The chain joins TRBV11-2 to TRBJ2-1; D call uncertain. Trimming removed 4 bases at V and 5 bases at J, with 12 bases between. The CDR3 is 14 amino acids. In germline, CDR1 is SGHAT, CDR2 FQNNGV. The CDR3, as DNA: TGTGCCAGCAGCTCCGTGATGGGCCACAATGAGCAGTTCTTC. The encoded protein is CASSSVMGHNEQFF.

The CDR3 loop is CASSKEYVNTEAFF. The CDR3 bases are TGTGCCAGTAGTAAGGAGTACGTGAACACTGAAGCTTTCTTT. This sequence joins TRBV19 and TRBJ1-1; D gene unclear. Germline V gene data show CDR1 as LNHDA and CDR2 as SQIVND (reference sequence). The CDR3 consists of 14 residues. The germline V and J ends were trimmed by 4 bases and 0 bases, with 9 bases remaining between them.

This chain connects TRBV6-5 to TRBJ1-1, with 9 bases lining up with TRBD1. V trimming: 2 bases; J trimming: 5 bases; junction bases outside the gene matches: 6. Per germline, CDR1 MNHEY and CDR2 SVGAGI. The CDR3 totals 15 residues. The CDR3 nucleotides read TGTGCCAGCAGTTACATCGGACAGGGGACTACTGAAGCTTTCTTT. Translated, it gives CASSYIGQGTTEAFF.

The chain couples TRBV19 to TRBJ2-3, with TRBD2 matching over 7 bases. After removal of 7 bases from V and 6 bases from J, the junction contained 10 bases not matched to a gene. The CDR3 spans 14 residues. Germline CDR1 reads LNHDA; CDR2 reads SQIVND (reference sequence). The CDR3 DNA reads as TGTGCCAGTAAAGACGGCGGGAGTAGCGATACGCAGTATTTT. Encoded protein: CASKDGGSSDTQYF.

The CDR3 reads CASSGAGKAGANVLTF. The CDR3 DNA sequence: TGTGCCAGCTCAGGGGCAGGGAAGGCTGGGGCCAACGTCCTGACTTTC. The rearrangement joins TRBV18 to TRBJ2-6; a possible D gene is TRBD1 (5 bases). The CDR3 extends over 16 amino acids. Looked up from germline, CDR1 is KGHSH and CDR2 is LQKENI. Trimming left V 5 bases short and J 2 bases short, with 13 bases between.

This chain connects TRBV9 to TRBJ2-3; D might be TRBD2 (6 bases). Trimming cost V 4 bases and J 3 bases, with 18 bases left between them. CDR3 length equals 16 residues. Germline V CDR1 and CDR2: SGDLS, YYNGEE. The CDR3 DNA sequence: TGTGCCAGCAGCCCCGACGAGGGGAGGTGGACAGATACGCAGTATTTT. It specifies CASSPDEGRWTDTQYF. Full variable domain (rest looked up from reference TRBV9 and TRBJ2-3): DSGVTQTPKHLITATGQRVTLRCSPRSGDLSVYWYQQSLDQGLQFLIQYYNGEERAKGNILERFSAQQFPDLHSELNLSSLELGDSALYFCASSPDEGRWTDTQYFGPGTRLTVL.

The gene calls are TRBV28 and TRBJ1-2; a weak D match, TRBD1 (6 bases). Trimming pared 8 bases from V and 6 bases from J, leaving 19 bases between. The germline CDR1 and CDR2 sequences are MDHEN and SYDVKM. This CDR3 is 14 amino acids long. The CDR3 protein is CASLRLPGGHGYTF. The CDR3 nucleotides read TGTGCCAGCCTTCGACTCCCGGGGGGCCATGGCTACACCTTC.

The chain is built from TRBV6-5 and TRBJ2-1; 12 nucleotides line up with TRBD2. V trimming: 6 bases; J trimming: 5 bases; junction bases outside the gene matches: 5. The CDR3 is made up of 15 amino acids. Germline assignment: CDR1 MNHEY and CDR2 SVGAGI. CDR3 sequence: CASRLLAGGNNEQFF. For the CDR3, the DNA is TGTGCCAGCAGGCTACTAGCGGGAGGAAACAATGAGCAGTTCTTC.

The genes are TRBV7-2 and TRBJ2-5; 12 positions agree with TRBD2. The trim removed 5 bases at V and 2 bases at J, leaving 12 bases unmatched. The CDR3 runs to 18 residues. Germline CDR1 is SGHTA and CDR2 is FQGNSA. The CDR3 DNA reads TGTGCCAGCAGCATCTCCAACTTGGGGACTAGCGGGCAAGAGACCCAGTACTTC. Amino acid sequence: CASSISNLGTSGQETQYF.

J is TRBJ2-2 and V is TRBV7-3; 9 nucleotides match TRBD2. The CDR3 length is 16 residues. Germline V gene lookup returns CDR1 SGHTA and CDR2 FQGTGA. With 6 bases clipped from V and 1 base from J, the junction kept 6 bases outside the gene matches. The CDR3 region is CASSSTSGLNTGELFF. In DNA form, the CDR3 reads TGTGCCAGCAGTTCCACTAGCGGGCTGAACACCGGGGAGCTGTTTTTT.

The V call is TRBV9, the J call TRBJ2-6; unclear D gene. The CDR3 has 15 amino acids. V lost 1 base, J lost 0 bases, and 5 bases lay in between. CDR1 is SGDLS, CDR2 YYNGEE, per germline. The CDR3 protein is CASSVHTSGANVLTF. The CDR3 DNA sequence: TGTGCCAGCAGCGTACACACCTCTGGGGCCAACGTCCTGACTTTC. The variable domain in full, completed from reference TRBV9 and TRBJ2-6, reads DSGVTQTPKHLITATGQRVTLRCSPRSGDLSVYWYQQSLDQGLQFLIQYYNGEERAKGNILERFSAQQFPDLHSELNLSSLELGDSALYFCASSVHTSGANVLTFGAGSRLTVL.

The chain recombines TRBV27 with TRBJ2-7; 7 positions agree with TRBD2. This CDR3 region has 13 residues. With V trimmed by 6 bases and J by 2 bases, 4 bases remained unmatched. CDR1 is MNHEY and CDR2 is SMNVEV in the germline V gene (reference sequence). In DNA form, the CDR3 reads TGTGCCAGCAGCCATACTAGCGCCTACGAGCAGTACTTC. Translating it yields CASSHTSAYEQYF.

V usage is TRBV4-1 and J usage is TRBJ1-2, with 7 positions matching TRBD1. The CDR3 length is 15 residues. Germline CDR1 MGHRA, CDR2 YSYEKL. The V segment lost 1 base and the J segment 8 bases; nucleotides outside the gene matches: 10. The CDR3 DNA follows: TGCGCCAGCAGCCAAGGGGACAGATTCAACGAGGGCTACACCTTC. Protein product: CASSQGDRFNEGYTF.

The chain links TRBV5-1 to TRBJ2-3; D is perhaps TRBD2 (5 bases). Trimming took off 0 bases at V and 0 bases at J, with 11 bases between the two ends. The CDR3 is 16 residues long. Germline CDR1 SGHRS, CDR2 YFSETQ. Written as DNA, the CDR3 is TGCGCCAGCAGCTTGGGAGCGGAGACTAGCACAGATACGCAGTATTTT. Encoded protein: CASSLGAETSTDTQYF.

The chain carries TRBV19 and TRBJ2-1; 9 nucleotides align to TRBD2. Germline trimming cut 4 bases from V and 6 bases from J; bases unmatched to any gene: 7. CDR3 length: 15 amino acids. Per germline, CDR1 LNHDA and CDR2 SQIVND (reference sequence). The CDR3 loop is CASSKPGLASNEQFF. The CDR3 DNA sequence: TGTGCCAGTAGTAAACCGGGACTAGCATCCAATGAGCAGTTCTTC.

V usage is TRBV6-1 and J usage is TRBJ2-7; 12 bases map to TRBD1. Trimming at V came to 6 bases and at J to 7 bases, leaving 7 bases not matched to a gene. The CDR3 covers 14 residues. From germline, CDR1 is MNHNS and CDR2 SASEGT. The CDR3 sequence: CASSIRDRGREQYF. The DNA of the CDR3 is TGTGCCAGCAGCATCCGGGACAGGGGGCGTGAGCAGTACTTC.